This is a list of T cell receptor beta chains from one sample in a study of regulatory and conventional T cells in RAG deficiency. Some clones are missing from TCRdb's copy, which holds only in-frame ones; the method was immunoSEQ multiplex PCR. The data hold more than 40,000 clones, with 85% to 90% observed a single time. The data also belong to a second study, concerning regulatory T cells.

Sequencing used CD4+ effector T cells sorted from blood. These receptors all stem from a human donor in good health. Each CDR3 is given without its conserved first and last residue.

V	J	CDR3
TRBV27	TRBJ1-2	ASSLSPRKANYGYT
TRBV19	TRBJ1-1	ASSTGRQRYMNTEAF
TRBV5-6	TRBJ2-7	ASSRGTSGASP
TRBV11-3	TRBJ2-3	ASSSGGRDTQY
TRBV18	TRBJ1-5	ASSPGGAVQPQH
TRBV11-3	TRBJ2-1	ASSLEAVSNNEQF
TRBV9	TRBJ1-2	ASSVETRGLIADYT
TRBV30	TRBJ1-1	AWSRGRTSTNTEAF
TRBV6-1	TRBJ2-2	ASSVDRPNTGELF
TRBV19	TRBJ1-1	ASKVAWNTEAF
TRBV18	TRBJ1-2	ASSPPGGNNYGYT
TRBV28	TRBJ1-4	ASTLGGQGNEKLF
TRBV6-5	TRBJ2-6	ASSYFGANVLT
TRBV10-3	TRBJ2-3	AITGGQGDTQY
TRBV11-2	TRBJ1-1	ASSPGQGRGEAF